Many counts were recorded for the clone carrying this T cell receptor (beta chain). This record belongs to a study of T-cell reconstitution after alpha-beta-depleted transplantation in children. CDR3 size: 15 residues. With V trimmed by 4 bases and J by 4 bases, 5 bases remained unmatched. Germline values: CDR1 SGHNT, CDR2 YYREEE (reference sequence). Preparation of the TCRbeta library was carried out with unique molecular identifiers. A single record per CDR3 protein comes from TCRdb applying MiXCR to the PCR reads. This sample has hundreds of thousands of distinct CDR3 sequences, with 12% found just once.

The chain recombines TRBV5-4 with TRBJ2-5, with 12 bases that match TRBD2. The receptor was derived from a human donor who donated a stem cell graft to a child with acute lymphoblastic leukemia. The sequencing here drew on PBMCs from the stem cell graft donor, taken from the stem cell graft. This chain's CDR3 is CASSPSGGAGETQYF. The CDR3 DNA sequence: TGTGCCAGCAGCCCTAGCGGGGGGGCCGGAGAGACCCAGTACTTC.